These 29 T cell receptor beta chains were sequenced from one sample in a study of blood T cell repertoires in COVID-19. Here immunoSEQ multiplex PCR was the method, and the copy in TCRdb shows in-frame clones only, minus some. The sample records about 88,000 clones, 91% being singletons. Input material: peripheral blood. Receptor source: a human donor with active COVID-19. The donor label of this sample is uncertain.

The rearrangement joins TRBV7-2 to TRBJ2-7; TRBD2 aligns across 9 bases. V trimming: 4 bases; J trimming: 3 bases; junction bases outside the gene matches: 7. The CDR3 covers 15 residues. CDR1 SGHTA and CDR2 FQGNSA come from the germline V gene. CDR3 sequence: CASSYRSGGGYEQYF. CDR3 DNA: TGTGCCAGCAGCTATCGTAGCGGGGGTGGCTACGAGCAGTACTTC. Complete variable domain (other parts from reference TRBV7-2 and TRBJ2-7): GAGVSQSPSNKVTEKGKDVELRCDPISGHTALYWYRQSLGQGLEFLIYFQGNSAPDKSGLPSDRFSAERTGGSVSTLTIQRTQQEDSAVYLCASSYRSGGGYEQYFGPGTRLTVT.

The rearrangement joins TRBV6-2 or TRBV6-3 to TRBJ1-2; TRBD1 might be the D (5 bases). Germline lookup yields CDR1 MNHEY and CDR2 SVGEGT. CDR3 length: 12 amino acids. V was trimmed by 5 bases and J by 4 bases, leaving 8 bases between them. The CDR3 region has the DNA TGTGCCAGCAGTCCGACAGTCTATGGCTACACCTTC. Protein product: CASSPTVYGYTF.

The chain recombines TRBV19 with TRBJ2-7; a possible D gene is TRBD1 (5 bases). From germline, CDR1 is LNHDA and CDR2 SQIVND (reference sequence). V lost 6 bases to trimming and J lost 4 bases, with 13 bases between them. The length of the CDR3 is 13 residues. The CDR3 loop is CASSHLGAYEQYF. Here the CDR3 DNA reads TGTGCCAGTAGCCATCTAGGGGCGTACGAGCAGTACTTC.

The chain is built from TRBV14 and TRBJ2-7; perhaps TRBD2 as D (6 bases). CDR1 and CDR2 from the germline V gene are SGHDN and FVKESK. V was shortened by 1 base and J by 6 bases, with 13 bases between the two germline ends. The CDR3 is 14 amino acids. The chain's CDR3 is CASSQVRGLSEQYF. The CDR3 DNA reads as TGTGCCAGCAGCCAAGTCCGGGGACTGAGCGAGCAGTACTTC.

The chain has TRBV6-5 and TRBJ1-5; D remains ambiguous. Germline CDR1 MNHEY, CDR2 SVGAGI. Trimming shortened V by 5 bases and J by 3 bases, and 14 bases separated the two germline ends. This CDR3 comprises 15 residues. CDR3 residues: CASSTTGRDNQPQHF. In nucleotides, the CDR3 is TGTGCCAGCAGTACTACTGGGAGAGACAATCAGCCCCAGCATTTT.

The chain joins TRBV3-1 (or the pseudogene TRBV3-2) to TRBJ2-1; the match to TRBD2 covers 10 bases. This CDR3 has 16 residues. Germline trimming cut 0 bases from V and 6 bases from J; bases unmatched to any gene: 5. CDR1 is LGHDT, CDR2 YNNKEL, per germline (reference sequence). CDR3 sequence: CASSQEGTSEVNEQFF. CDR3 DNA sequence: TGTGCCAGCAGCCAAGAAGGGACTAGCGAAGTCAATGAGCAGTTCTTC.

The rearrangement joins TRBV6-5 to TRBJ2-5; no clear D. V shed 0 bases and J shed 2 bases, with 7 bases lying between them. In germline, CDR1 is MNHEY, CDR2 SVGAGI. This CDR3 region has 14 residues. CDR3 amino acids: CASSYSAAQETQYF. As DNA, the CDR3 is TGTGCCAGCAGTTACTCAGCCGCGCAAGAGACCCAGTACTTC.

The chain joins TRBV28 to TRBJ1-2, with TRBD1 matching 7 bases. This CDR3 has 13 residues. CDR1 MDHEN and CDR2 SYDVKM come from the germline V gene. J lost 8 bases, V lost 2 bases, and 5 bases had no gene match. CDR3 residues: CASSLIGGLGYTF. The CDR3 nucleotides read TGTGCCAGCAGTTTAATAGGGGGCTTGGGCTACACCTTC.

This chain connects TRBV14 to TRBJ1-1, with a weak D call TRBD1 (6 bases). Between the trimmed V and J ends, which lost 0 bases and 1 base, there was a span of 9 bases. Germline V gene sequence: CDR1 SGHDN, CDR2 FVKESK. The CDR3 runs to 15 residues. The CDR3 DNA follows: TGTGCCAGCAGCCAAGATAACAGGGCGAACACTGAAGCTTTCTTT. This translates into CASSQDNRANTEAFF.

V and J are TRBV20-1 and TRBJ2-1; 7 bases match TRBD2. Germline V gene lookup returns CDR1 DFQATT and CDR2 SNEGSKA (reference sequence). CDR3 length: 17 residues. V shed 3 bases and J 7 bases; nucleotides not matched to a gene: 18. The CDR3 reads CSASLSQRGLQINEQFF. For the CDR3, the DNA is TGCAGTGCTAGTTTATCCCAGCGGGGTTTACAGATTAATGAGCAGTTCTTC.

The gene calls are TRBV27 and TRBJ1-1; no clear D gene. The CDR3 contains 11 residues. Germline lookup yields CDR1 MNHEY and CDR2 SMNVEV (reference sequence). V was pared by 6 bases and J by 1 base, with 3 bases between. CDR3 loop: CASRANTEAFF. The CDR3 coding sequence is TGTGCCAGCAGGGCGAACACTGAAGCTTTCTTT.

The chain is built from TRBV3-1 (or the pseudogene TRBV3-2) and TRBJ2-1; 11 nucleotides agree with TRBD2. This CDR3 contains 16 residues. The ends lost 4 bases at V and 7 bases at J; junction bases unmatched: 9. Germline lookup yields CDR1 LGHDT and CDR2 YNNKEL (reference sequence). CDR3 DNA: TGTGCCAGCAGCCTCCTCACTAGCGGGGGAGGGAATGAGCAGTTCTTC. It is translated as CASSLLTSGGGNEQFF.

The CDR3 here is CASSPPSRGRNEQFF. The DNA of the CDR3 is TGTGCCAGCTCACCACCTTCCAGGGGAAGGAATGAGCAGTTCTTC. This sequence joins TRBV18 and TRBJ2-1; TRBD1 is a possible D gene (6 bases). The length of the CDR3 is 15 residues. The germline V and J ends were trimmed by 0 bases and 7 bases, with 13 bases remaining between them. The germline V gene has CDR1 KGHSH and CDR2 LQKENI.

This chain links TRBV15 with TRBJ1-4, with TRBD1 identical over 7 bases. The V and J ends lost 2 bases and 1 base, in that order; junction bases with no gene match: 10. Germline CDR1 reads LNHNV; CDR2 reads YYDKDF (reference sequence). There are 18 residues in the CDR3. CDR3 in amino acids: CATSRSRTGSGTNEKLFF. For the CDR3, the DNA is TGTGCCACCAGCAGATCCCGGACAGGTTCGGGAACTAATGAAAAACTGTTTTTT. Filled out from reference TRBV15 and TRBJ1-4, the complete variable domain reads DAMVIQNPRYQVTQFGKPVTLSCSQTLNHNVMYWYQQKSSQAPKLLFHYYDKDFNNEADTPDNFQSRRPNTSFCFLDIRSPGLGDTAMYLCATSRSRTGSGTNEKLFFGSGTQLSVL.

The V call is TRBV5-1, the J call TRBJ2-1; 10 nucleotides align to TRBD2. J was trimmed by 7 bases and V by 0 bases; bases with no gene match: 7. This CDR3 contains 16 residues. Germline V lookup: CDR1 SGHRS, CDR2 YFSETQ. The CDR3 DNA reads TGCGCCAGCAGCTTGGGATCTAGCGGGGGTCGTAATGAGCAGTTCTTC. Translated: CASSLGSSGGRNEQFF.

The V and J genes are TRBV4-1 and TRBJ2-3; 8 bases are a match to TRBD2. Germline V gene sequence: CDR1 MGHRA, CDR2 YSYEKL. The CDR3 runs to 16 residues. The V segment lost 6 bases and the J segment 0 bases; nucleotides outside the gene matches: 8. The CDR3 spells CASSQLLAASTDTQYF. CDR3 in DNA: TGCGCCAGCAGTCAACTACTAGCGGCCAGCACAGATACGCAGTATTTT.

V usage is TRBV27 and J usage is TRBJ1-6; D unresolved. CDR1 and CDR2 from the germline V gene are MNHEY and SMNVEV (reference sequence). V lost 9 bases, J lost 0 bases, and 6 bases lay in between. CDR3 length: 13 amino acids. CDR3 coding DNA: TGTGCCAGTAAGAGCTCCTATAATTCACCCCTCCACTTT. Its protein is CASKSSYNSPLHF.

The rearrangement links TRBV6-5 to TRBJ2-7; D possibly corresponds to TRBD1 (6 bases). Germline CDR1 reads MNHEY; CDR2 reads SVGAGI. V was clipped by 0 bases and J by 1 base, with 10 bases between them. The CDR3 sequence is 15 residues long. This chain's CDR3 is CASSYSVDSSYEQYF. The CDR3 region has the DNA TGTGCCAGCAGTTACTCGGTGGACAGTTCCTACGAGCAGTACTTC.

The rearrangement joins TRBV7-2 to TRBJ1-2; no firm D call. The V end lost 5 bases, the J end lost 0 bases, and 16 bases lay between the germline ends. This CDR3 has 16 amino acids. The germline V gene has CDR1 SGHTA and CDR2 FQGNSA. CDR3 sequence (DNA): TGTGCCAGCAGCCCCTCCCCGAGTCGGGCTAACTATGGCTACACCTTC. Translated: CASSPSPSRANYGYTF. The variable domain in full, with the rest retrieved from reference TRBV7-2 and TRBJ1-2, is GAGVSQSPSNKVTEKGKDVELRCDPISGHTALYWYRQSLGQGLEFLIYFQGNSAPDKSGLPSDRFSAERTGGSVSTLTIQRTQQEDSAVYLCASSPSPSRANYGYTFGSGTRLTVV.

The V call is TRBV15, the J call TRBJ1-1; the D gene is possibly TRBD1 (6 bases). There are 15 residues in the CDR3. V was clipped by 1 base and J by 2 bases, with 11 bases between them. Germline-derived CDR1 and CDR2 are LNHNV and YYDKDF (reference sequence). Written as DNA, the CDR3 is TGTGCCACCAGCAGAGCTCAGGGGCTAAACACTGAAGCTTTCTTT. Its translation is CATSRAQGLNTEAFF.

The V call is TRBV7-2, the J call TRBJ2-7, with TRBD1 matching over 7 bases. This CDR3 has 13 residues. V lost 5 bases, J lost 2 bases, and 3 bases stayed unmatched. Germline values: CDR1 SGHTA, CDR2 FQGNSA. The CDR3 DNA is TGTGCCAGCAGCGCCGACAGGGCCTACGAGCAGTACTTC. Its translation is CASSADRAYEQYF.

CDR3 DNA: TGTGCCAGCTCACCTCTCCGGACTAGCGGTTTTGCACGACTTGGGGGGGATACGCAGTATTTT. Translated, it gives CASSPLRTSGFARLGGDTQYF. The genes are TRBV18 and TRBJ2-3, with 10 bases that match TRBD2. The CDR3 has 21 amino acids. Germline CDR1 KGHSH, CDR2 LQKENI. Trimming took 3 bases from V and 6 from J; bases not matched to a gene: 24.

This clone was seen a single time. This chain connects TRBV6-6 to TRBJ1-1; no reliable D call. This CDR3 has 16 amino acids. With 0 bases removed from V and 1 base from J, the gap between germline ends came to 12 bases. Germline V gene data show CDR1 as MNHNY and CDR2 as SVGAGI (reference sequence). CDR3 protein: CASSYSTLSWNTEAFF. Written as DNA, the CDR3 is TGTGCCAGCAGTTACTCGACATTGTCCTGGAACACTGAAGCTTTCTTT.

V and J are TRBV3-1 (or the pseudogene TRBV3-2) and TRBJ1-1, with D possibly being TRBD1 (5 bases). CDR3 length: 15 amino acids. The V end lost 0 bases, the J end lost 2 bases, and 10 bases lay between the germline ends. Looked up from germline, CDR1 is LGHDT and CDR2 is YNNKEL (reference sequence). CDR3 bases: TGTGCCAGCAGCCAAGAAGGAGGGGCTAACACTGAAGCTTTCTTT. Encoded protein: CASSQEGGANTEAFF.

The gene calls are TRBV5-1 and TRBJ2-3; 13 bases align to TRBD2. V gave up 0 bases and J gave up 1 base; unmatched junction bases: 8. This CDR3 is 19 amino acids long. Germline V CDR1 and CDR2: SGHRS, YFSETQ. CDR3 bases: TGCGCCAGCAGCTTGGGACTAGCGGGGGGTCAGTTCGGCACAGATACGCAGTATTTT. Encoded protein: CASSLGLAGGQFGTDTQYF. The whole variable domain, remainder taken from reference TRBV5-1 and TRBJ2-3, is KAGVTQTPRYLIKTRGQQVTLSCSPISGHRSVSWYQQTPGQGLQFLFEYFSETQRNKGNFPGRFSGRQFSNSRSEMNVSTLELGDSALYLCASSLGLAGGQFGTDTQYFGPGTRLTVL.

Written as DNA, the CDR3 is TGTGCCAGCAGTGACTCGAAAGCGGGGGGGACCACAGATACGCAGTATTTT. Translated: CASSDSKAGGTTDTQYF. The rearrangement joins TRBV6-4 to TRBJ2-3; 10 bases agree with TRBD2. Germline lookup yields CDR1 MRHNA and CDR2 SNTAGT. After removal of 0 bases from V and 2 bases from J, the junction contained 5 bases not matched to a gene. The CDR3 consists of 17 residues.

The V and J genes are TRBV1 and TRBJ1-1; the listed D gene, TRBD1, was not tested against the DNA. TRBV1 represents a pseudogene. This CDR3 spans 18 amino acids. In nucleotides, the CDR3 is TGCACCAGCAGCCAAGAAAGTGTCATACCGACAGGGAACACTGAAGCTTTCTTT. It codes for CTSSQESVIPTGNTEAFF.

This clone was counted once. This chain connects TRBV6-5 to TRBJ2-3, with 10 positions matching TRBD2. The germline V gene has CDR1 MNHEY and CDR2 SVGAGI. The CDR3 length is 16 residues. The ends lost 0 bases at V and 2 bases at J; junction bases unmatched: 2. CDR3 nucleotides: TGTGCCAGCAGTTACTCCCTAGCGGGGGACACAGATACGCAGTATTTT. This sequence encodes CASSYSLAGDTDTQYF.

The rearrangement joins TRBV4-3 to TRBJ2-3, with D unclear. The CDR3 runs to 16 residues. Trimming pared 2 bases from V and 0 bases from J, leaving 12 bases between. The germline V gene has CDR1 LGHNA and CDR2 YSLEER. The CDR3 DNA sequence: TGCGCCAGCAGCCAAAATCTGCGCGCTAGCACAGATACGCAGTATTTT. Its translation: CASSQNLRASTDTQYF.